The 17 T cell receptor beta chains below all came from one sample that was sequenced in a study of CD8 T cells in ankylosing spondylitis. No antigen has been assigned to these receptors. TCRdb re-analysed the 5' RACE reads in MiXCR, keeping a single row per CDR3 protein. Of about 220,000 distinct CDR3 sequences detected, around 17% appear once; the ten largest clones hold about 42%. Points from the study as a whole: About 8 highly homologous variants made up a TCR beta motif that seemed to typify ankylosing spondylitis blood.

Material: blood, either unsorted or a sorted T cell fraction (not recorded which). The receptors derive from a male donor with ankylosing spondylitis.

This clonotype was detected a few times. CDR3 DNA: TGTGCCAGCAGTCAGAGGCAGAATGGAAACACCATATATTTT. Its translation is CASSQRQNGNTIYF. The chain employs TRBV27 and TRBJ1-3; D is uncertain. The CDR3 runs to 14 residues. The germline V gene has CDR1 MNHEY and CDR2 SMNVEV (reference sequence). V was cut by 5 bases and J by 3 bases, with 11 bases left in between.

This clonotype turned up a few times. The chain links TRBV6-1 to TRBJ1-1; 7 bases are a match to TRBD1. CDR1 is MNHNS and CDR2 is SASEGT in the germline V gene. The CDR3 runs to 15 residues. V lost 2 bases and J lost 4; bases outside the gene matches: 7. CDR3 protein: CASSEYRGAGTEAFF. CDR3 DNA: TGTGCCAGCAGTGAATACAGGGGAGCGGGCACTGAAGCTTTCTTT.

The V gene is TRBV7-9, the J gene TRBJ2-7; perhaps TRBD1 as D (6 bases). CDR1 and CDR2 from the germline V gene are SEHNR and FQNEAQ (reference sequence). The V and J ends lost 2 bases and 2 bases respectively, with 13 bases between them. The CDR3 totals 15 residues. CDR3 sequence (DNA): TGTGCCAGCAGCTTACCTTTAGGGACAACCTACGAGCAGTACTTC. This translates into CASSLPLGTTYEQYF.

There are a few counts of this clonotype. The CDR3 sequence is CASSLEAEGNQPQHF. As DNA, the CDR3 is TGTGCCAGCAGCTTAGAGGCAGAGGGGAATCAGCCCCAGCATTTT. The gene calls are TRBV7-6 and TRBJ1-5; perhaps TRBD1 as D (5 bases). The V and J ends lost 1 base and 4 bases respectively, with 11 bases between them. In germline, CDR1 is SGHVS, CDR2 FNYEAQ. CDR3 length: 15 residues.

Notes on this clonotype: An end of the junction differs from the germline gene, which may be a read error. This rearrangement joins TRBV5-6 to TRBJ2-3, with D unresolved. Germline V gene data show CDR1 as SGHDT and CDR2 as YYEEEE. There are 15 residues in the CDR3. CDR3 sequence reads: CASSLDVYSTDTQYF. The CDR3, as DNA: TGTGCCAGCAGTCTGGACGTCTACAGCACTGATACGCAGTATTTT.

A few counts support this clonotype. The rearrangement links TRBV29-1 to TRBJ2-1; weak D call: TRBD1 (6 bases). CDR3 length: 15 amino acids. Germline V lookup: CDR1 SQVTM, CDR2 ANQGSEA. The ends were cut back, 3 bases at V and 4 bases at J, with 16 bases in the middle. CDR3 protein: CSVEIQGGNYNEQFF. CDR3 coding DNA: TGCAGCGTTGAGATACAGGGTGGAAATTACAATGAGCAGTTCTTC.

This clonotype has a handful of counts. The chain recombines TRBV3-1 with TRBJ1-1, with TRBD1 matching over 8 bases. CDR1 LGHDT and CDR2 YNNKEL come from the germline V gene (reference sequence). Trimming removed 3 bases from V and 1 base from J; junction bases left unmatched: 4. The CDR3 has 15 amino acids. The CDR3 region is CASSQGDRWNTEAFF. The DNA of the CDR3 is TGTGCCAGCAGCCAGGGGGACAGGTGGAACACTGAAGCTTTCTTT.

The chain has TRBV4-1 and TRBJ2-3, with TRBD2 matching 12 bases. The ends lost 4 bases at V and 2 bases at J; junction bases unmatched: 10. The germline CDR1 and CDR2 sequences are MGHRA and YSYEKL. CDR3 length: 18 residues. The CDR3 is CASSRRLAGVPHTDTQYF. CDR3 sequence (DNA): TGCGCCAGCAGCCGCCGACTAGCGGGAGTGCCCCACACAGATACGCAGTATTTT.

The rearrangement links TRBV4-1 to TRBJ1-3; D not certain. CDR3 size: 14 residues. V lost 0 bases, J lost 0 bases, and 3 bases lay in between. Looked up from germline, CDR1 is MGHRA and CDR2 is YSYEKL. CDR3 residues: CASSQDPSGNTIYF. In DNA, the CDR3 is TGCGCCAGCAGCCAAGACCCCTCTGGAAACACCATATATTTT.

The rearrangement links TRBV7-2 to TRBJ2-5, with D perhaps TRBD1 (7 bases). This CDR3 is 15 amino acids long. The V gene's germline CDR1 is SGHTA and CDR2 FQGNSA. With 7 bases removed from V and 4 bases from J, the gap between germline ends came to 19 bases. The CDR3 DNA follows: TGTGCCAGCATCACCCCGCACAGGGGAGGAGAGACCCAGTACTTC. Protein product: CASITPHRGGETQYF. The variable domain in full, completed from reference TRBV7-2 and TRBJ2-5, reads GAGVSQSPSNKVTEKGKDVELRCDPISGHTALYWYRQSLGQGLEFLIYFQGNSAPDKSGLPSDRFSAERTGGSVSTLTIQRTQQEDSAVYLCASITPHRGGETQYFGPGTRLLVL.

This clonotype was counted only a few times. The chain recombines TRBV4-1 with TRBJ1-5, with D tentatively TRBD1 (5 bases). The CDR3 is made up of 15 amino acids. CDR1 and CDR2 (germline): MGHRA, YSYEKL. The V and J ends lost 0 bases and 7 bases respectively, with 13 bases between them. The CDR3 DNA is TGCGCCAGCAGCCAAGAGGGGGGGGAGAGGCAGCCCCAGCATTTT. It translates to CASSQEGGERQPQHF.

This chain uses TRBV7-9 with TRBJ2-7; D remains ambiguous. The germline V gene has CDR1 SEHNR and CDR2 FQNEAQ (reference sequence). Trimming took off 4 bases at V and 1 base at J, with 8 bases between the two ends. The CDR3 runs to 13 residues. Written as DNA, the CDR3 is TGTGCCAGCAGCTCGACTGAGTCCTACGAGCAGTACTTC. Its translation: CASSSTESYEQYF.

This clonotype came up a few times. This sequence joins TRBV27 and TRBJ2-5; TRBD2 might be the D (5 bases). This CDR3 comprises 12 residues. V lost 5 bases, J lost 5 bases, and 9 bases lay in between. Germline V CDR1 and CDR2: MNHEY, SMNVEV (reference sequence). The CDR3 spells CASSEGGETQYF. For the CDR3, the DNA is TGTGCCAGCAGTGAGGGCGGTGAGACCCAGTACTTC.

This clonotype was seen only a few times. This sequence joins TRBV12-3 or TRBV12-4 and TRBJ1-2, with a weak D call TRBD1 (6 bases). Trimming shortened V by 0 bases and J by 2 bases, and 13 bases separated the two germline ends. The CDR3 has 16 residues. CDR3: CASSLALGHKNYGYTF. CDR3 sequence (DNA): TGTGCCAGCAGTTTAGCGCTGGGACACAAGAACTATGGCTACACCTTC.

V gene TRBV19 combines with J gene TRBJ2-1; D is possibly TRBD2 (6 bases). Germline lookup yields CDR1 LNHDA and CDR2 SQIVND (reference sequence). CDR3 length: 13 amino acids. V was clipped by 2 bases and J by 7 bases, with 9 bases between them. CDR3 region: CASSIIGGNEQFF. The CDR3 coding sequence is TGTGCCAGTAGTATAATTGGGGGGAATGAGCAGTTCTTC.

This chain uses TRBV19 with TRBJ2-7; D gene ambiguous. The CDR3 length is 15 residues. CDR1 and CDR2 (germline): LNHDA, SQIVND (reference sequence). Trimming shortened V by 5 bases and J by 0 bases, and 14 bases separated the two germline ends. Here the CDR3 DNA reads TGTGCCAGTAGTCCCTCCCGCAGGACCTCCTACGAGCAGTACTTC. It specifies CASSPSRRTSYEQYF.

V and J are TRBV7-9 and TRBJ2-3; tentative D call: TRBD2 (5 bases). CDR3 length: 16 residues. V lost 5 bases to trimming and J lost 7 bases, with 22 bases between them. Germline V gives CDR1 SEHNR, CDR2 FQNEAQ (reference sequence). This chain's CDR3 is CASSPPEEAIVYTQYF. In DNA form, the CDR3 reads TGTGCCAGCAGCCCACCAGAGGAGGCTATTGTTTATACGCAGTATTTT.